The T cell receptor beta chain under discussion was sequenced for a study of STAT5B mutations in CD4+ large granular lymphocyte leukemia. Broader study findings: CD4-sorted patient repertoires seemed more clonal than healthy CD4+ repertoires. 8/27 top patient clones versus 2/35 control clones were TRBV06-family.

The survey-level immunoSEQ assay was used. Only in-frame clones appear in the TCRdb table, and some are missing; sequencing was by immunoSEQ multiplex PCR. The sample has nearly 35,000 clones; approximately 90% are singletons. On this clone: Antigen specificity is unknown.

V lost 2 bases and J lost 6; bases outside the gene matches: 10. The CDR3 has 16 residues. The V gene's germline CDR1 is ENHRY and CDR2 SYGVKD. The receptor was derived from a human donor in good health. The chain joins TRBV10-3 to TRBJ2-1; TRBD2 aligns across 7 bases. Sequencing was done on a sample of CD4+ T cells from blood buffy coats. The CDR3 loop reads CAISEPSLAGRNEQFF. The DNA of the CDR3 is TGTGCCATCAGTGAGCCTTCATTAGCGGGCCGCAATGAGCAGTTCTTC.